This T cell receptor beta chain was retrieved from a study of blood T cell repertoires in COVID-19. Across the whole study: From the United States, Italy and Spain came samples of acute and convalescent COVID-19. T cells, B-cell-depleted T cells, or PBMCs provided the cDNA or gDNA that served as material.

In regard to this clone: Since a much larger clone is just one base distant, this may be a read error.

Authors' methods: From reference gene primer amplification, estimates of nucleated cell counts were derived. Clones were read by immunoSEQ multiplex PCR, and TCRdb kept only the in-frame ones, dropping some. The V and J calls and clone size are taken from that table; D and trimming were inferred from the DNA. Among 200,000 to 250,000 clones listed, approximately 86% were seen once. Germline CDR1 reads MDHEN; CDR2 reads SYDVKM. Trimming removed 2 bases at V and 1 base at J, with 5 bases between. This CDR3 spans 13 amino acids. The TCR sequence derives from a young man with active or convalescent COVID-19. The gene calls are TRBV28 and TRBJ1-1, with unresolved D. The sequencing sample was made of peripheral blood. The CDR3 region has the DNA TGTGCCAGCAGTTTACTAGGGAACACTGAAGCTTTCTTT. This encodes CASSLLGNTEAFF.